Many counts were recorded for the clone carrying this T cell receptor (beta chain). Its antigen is not known. These data belong to a study of T cells in Graves' hyperthyroidism and ophthalmopathy. Study overall: At initial diagnosis, before any treatment had begun, peripheral blood was obtained. General observations from the study: In blood, most of the thyroid clonotypes expanded above 0.001 were also present.

Amplification of TCR beta CDR3 regions used RNA as the template. Primed by the HTBI set, a first-round RT-PCR was run on the TCR CDR3. TCRdb re-called the multiplex PCR reads with MiXCR, one entry per CDR3 protein. The sample lists hundreds of thousands of distinct CDR3 sequences; 12% to 15% were seen once. The J segment lost 2 bases and the V segment lost 0 bases, leaving 5 bases of the junction unmatched. This CDR3 comprises 16 residues. In germline, CDR1 is SGHRS, CDR2 YFSETQ. This TCR derives from a woman aged 60 to 75 with Graves' ophthalmopathy. The chain has TRBV5-1 and TRBJ2-1; TRBD2 matches 7 bases. The sequencing sample was made of blood. CDR3 sequence (DNA): TGCGCCAGCAGCTTGGGTCTAGCGGTAGCCTACAATGAGCAGTTCTTC. This translates into CASSLGLAVAYNEQFF.